These T cell receptor beta chains were read from a single sample in a study of blood T cell repertoires in COVID-19. Sequenced by immunoSEQ multiplex PCR; TCRdb stores in-frame clones only, minus some. The table lists more than 300,000 clones, about 92% of them singletons, with about 18% in the top ten. The sequenced sample was PBMCs or T cells enriched from blood (not recorded which). The receptors were gathered from a woman aged 25 to 39 who had recovered from COVID-19. Both conserved end residues are part of each CDR3. A D gene is named only where the DNA matches it firmly. Size is stated for part of the rows, as once, few or many counts, or as a class when the clone is expanded.

>TRBV11-3|TRBJ2-7|.|TRBD2
TGTGCCAGCGCAGGGTCGGGGGGGAACTACGAGCAGTACTTC
CASAGSGGNYEQYF
>TRBV7-6|TRBJ1-2|.|.
TGTGCCAGCAGCTTAGGGGCAGCCAACTATGGCTACACCTTC
CASSLGAANYGYTF
>TRBV9|TRBJ1-2|few|.
TGTGCCAGCAGCGGACTGGTGGGAGCTGGCTACACCTTC
CASSGLVGAGYTF
>TRBV28|TRBJ2-7|.|.
TGTGCCAGCAGTCCCCAGTCCTACGAGCAGTACTTC
CASSPQSYEQYF
>TRBV6-2/TRBV6-3|TRBJ2-7|.|TRBD2
TGTGCCAGCAGTTACCCACTTGCGGGAGGATACGAGCAGTACTTC
CASSYPLAGGYEQYF
>TRBV7-9|TRBJ2-5|.|.
TGTGCCAGCACCGTAAGGGGTGGGGAGACCCAGTACTTC
CASTVRGGETQYF
>TRBV5-1|TRBJ2-1|.|.
TGCGCCAGCTCTCAGGGGCGCGTTGAGCAGTTCTTC
CASSQGRVEQFF
>TRBV10-1|TRBJ1-5|.|.
TGCGCCAGCAGTGGACAGACCGACAATCAGCCCCAGCATTTT
CASSGQTDNQPQHF
>TRBV7-8|TRBJ2-1|.|.
TGTGCCAGCAGCTTCGCCAGCTACAATGAGCAGTTCTTC
CASSFASYNEQFF
>TRBV18|TRBJ2-7|.|TRBD2
TGTGCCAGCTCTCAAGCGGGACGACTCTCCTACGAGCAGTACTTC
CASSQAGRLSYEQYF
>TRBV11-3|TRBJ2-3|.|TRBD2
TGTGCCAGCAGCCCGATGACTAGCGGGGGGGTCACAGATACGCAGTATTTT
CASSPMTSGGVTDTQYF
>TRBV19|TRBJ2-7|few|.
TGTGCCAGTAGTAGTCTACTTCACTCCTACGAGCAGTACTTC
CASSSLLHSYEQYF
>TRBV9|TRBJ2-1|.|.
TGTGCCAGCAGCGTAAGCGGGCCATCCTACAATGAGCAGTTCTTC
CASSVSGPSYNEQFF
>TRBV2|TRBJ1-5|.|.
TGTGCCAGCAGTGAAGTTGACTTTGGTACGTCTCATCAGCCCCAGCATTTT
CASSEVDFGTSHQPQHF
>TRBV9|TRBJ2-7|.|TRBD2
TGTGCCAGCAGCGTAGACGGGAGGGCCCCCTACGAGCAGTACTTC
CASSVDGRAPYEQYF